This T cell receptor beta chain comes out of a study of radiation and T cells in renal cell carcinoma (dated by TCRdb to 2018 to 2021). A note on the overall study: The samples were obtained from a clinical trial, where primary renal cell carcinomas were treated with 15 Gy stereotactic body radiation therapy and then removed by nephrectomy 4 weeks afterward. In total, 50 to 60 samples underwent TCR beta sequencing: about 25 tumors plus 27 peripheral blood samples. Across all 53 samples, 4,016,671 unique CDR3 nucleotide sequences encoding around 2,500,000 unique CDR3 amino acid sequences were identified.

The label giving this sample's time point can be read as: baseline pretreatment blood. The treatment or condition label on this specimen signifies: 15 Gy SBRT to primary tumor, nephrectomy 4 weeks later. To follow tumor-enriched clonotypes, serial peripheral blood was collected from radiation-treated patients at baseline and at 2 weeks and 4 weeks after SBRT. Every patient's renal cell carcinoma showed clear cell pathology. The QIAamp DNA Blood Mini Kit (Qiagen) was used to prepare genomic DNA for TCR sequencing. Only samples passing all quality control checks were included in the analyses. Comments on this clone: What antigen it recognizes has not been identified. One base away there is no much larger clone; base qualities are not given.

The paper's findings and limits, for the study overall: The single-armed trial design could not address effects of radiation dose or scheduling on the TCR repertoire. In blood, the top tumor clonotypes increased from baseline to 2 weeks after radiation and then shrank by 4 weeks, which suggests a temporary expansion of tumor-resident clones. Changes in the blood repertoire were not tracked past 4 weeks after treatment. No pretreatment tumor biopsies were available, so the baseline intratumoral presence of clonotypes could not be determined.

From a lookup of the germline V gene, CDR1 and CDR2 are MNHEY and SVGAGI. Relative to germline, V is missing 5 bases and J is missing 2 bases, with 5 bases of the junction outside any gene match. The CDR3 covers 14 residues, taking in both the cysteine and the phenylalanine. Only the CDR3 region is kept as DNA, spanning 42 bases read in frame from base 1. TCR beta libraries were generated from genomic DNA with the immunoSEQ kit, following the manufacturer's recommendations. To prepare libraries, a first multiplex PCR with proprietary primers was run, followed by a second PCR that added unique barcodes, and a bead cleanup was done after each round. Each sample batch included a kit-provided positive control reaction and a negative control reaction. The final libraries underwent checking on an Agilent 4200 TapeStation D1000 ScreenTape, volumetric pooling, and quantification by qPCR. Sequencing was performed on an Illumina NextSeq500 using a MidOutput 150-cycle cartridge, with 156 Read1 cycles, 15 Index1 cycles, and the kit custom primers. The pooled library was loaded at 0.9 to 1 pM, with a 20% PhiX control spiked in. Per the original workflow: Vendor-processed data were analyzed in R, and a clonotype was defined as all T cells sharing the same CDR3 nucleotide sequence. In the clone abundance analyses, frequencies in each sample were normalized to that sample's 10,000 most abundant clones. Public T cell clones, which averaged fewer than five per sample, were excluded before analysis. An abundance difference of at least 32-fold between compartments was the criterion for calling clonotypes tumor-enriched or baseline blood-enriched. A beta-binomial differential abundance model was applied to find clonotypes that expanded or contracted between blood time points. Tumor-blood repertoire similarity was measured with the Baroni-Urbani and Buser coefficient, and group comparisons used two-tailed Wilcoxon tests in R. Entries here come from immuneACCESS through TCRdb and include only in-frame sequences with V and J called. Some clones fail to appear in such tables; in the studies checked, an unresolved V gene covers under half of the shortfall, and the cause of the remainder is unknown. Clone size and V and J calls were adopted from that table, with D and trimming inferred from the DNA. The sample table shows approximately 150,000 clones, and about 88% are seen once. The leading ten clones occupy around 4% of the sample.

The receptor's source is a woman between 70 and 85 years old with renal cell carcinoma. The chain couples TRBV6-5 to TRBJ2-5; 7 junctional bases match TRBD2. The source was blood, collected from a patient whose treatment included radiotherapy and nephrectomy. The sequenced DNA is TGTGCCAGCAGTGAATCGGGGGGACAAGAGACCCAGTACTTC. It is translated as CASSESGGQETQYF.